This TCR beta chain was observed in a study of blood T cell repertoires in COVID-19. At the level of the study: From the United States, Italy and Spain came samples of acute and convalescent COVID-19.

Trimming removed 3 bases at V and 0 bases at J, with 8 bases between. The CDR3 sequence is 15 residues long. The germline gives CDR1 LNHDA, CDR2 SQIVND (reference sequence). In the study's own analysis: How many nucleated cells were present was estimated from reference gene primer amplification. Assay: immunoSEQ multiplex PCR; the TCRdb copy retains only in-frame clones and omits some. That table is the source of V, J and clone size, and D and trimming were worked out from the DNA. The data contain fewer than 80,000 clones, around 89% of them singletons. In this sample, this clone turned up a few times.

This TCR derives from a man aged 50-59 years with acute or convalescent COVID-19. Sequenced sample: peripheral blood. The rearrangement joins TRBV19 to TRBJ2-2; D is perhaps TRBD2 (6 bases). In nucleotides, the CDR3 is TGTGCCAGTAGTATGGGAGGATCGAACACCGGGGAGCTGTTTTTT. This sequence encodes CASSMGGSNTGELFF.